This T cell receptor beta chain emerged from a study of monozygotic twins with inflammatory bowel disease. Germline-derived CDR1 and CDR2 are SGHDT and YYEEEE. The CDR3 length is 15 residues. As concerns this clonotype: What it binds is unknown.

Findings and limits, study-wide: Similarity of repertoires did not differ between concordant and discordant twins, possibly from limited power.

Through template switching, UMIs that included a 6-nucleotide sample barcode were added. TCRdb re-called the 5' RACE reads; one entry per CDR3 protein, DNA not given. This listing includes nearly 450,000 distinct CDR3 sequences. The gene calls are TRBV5-6 and TRBJ1-4. The sequencing sample was made of blood. The TCR originated in a human donor with ulcerative colitis or Crohn's disease, or a healthy co-twin of an affected twin (not recorded which). CDR3 sequence: CASSLVRGSNEKLFF.